Listed below are T cell receptor beta chains from one sample, sequenced in a study of shared clonotypes between healthy human individuals. Method: immunoSEQ multiplex PCR; TCRdb's copy keeps in-frame clones and lacks some. The table shows around 530,000 clones, with roughly 79% occurring only once. The sample consisted of PBMCs. The source is a woman between 35 and 50 years old in good health. Some clones in this sample may be carry-over from other donors' samples. Each CDR3 is given with its conserved first and last residue. D genes are given only for firm matches. Where a row states a size, it is once, few, many or the class of an expanded clone; other rows omit it.

cdr3_aa	cdr3_nt	clone_size	j_call	v_call	d_call
CASSPGDRAGDEQYF	TGTGCCAGCAGCCCAGGGGATCGAGCGGGAGACGAGCAGTACTTC	.	TRBJ2-7	TRBV7-2	TRBD2
CASSLGRTGASDTQYF	TGTGCCAGCAGCTTAGGAAGGACAGGGGCTTCAGATACGCAGTATTTT	.	TRBJ2-3	TRBV11-1	TRBD1
CASSLRTSGGDIQYF	TGTGCCAGCAGCTTGAGGACTAGCGGGGGGGACATTCAGTACTTC	.	TRBJ2-4	TRBV7-2	TRBD2
CASSLPGTFYEQYF	TGTGCCAGCAGCTTACCGGGGACTTTCTACGAGCAGTACTTC	.	TRBJ2-7	TRBV7-8	.
CASSTRDSTDTQYF	TGTGCCAGCAGTACCCGGGACAGCACAGATACGCAGTATTTT	many	TRBJ2-3	TRBV25-1	.
CASALLAGGEQYF	TGTGCTAGTGCTCTACTAGCGGGAGGCGAGCAGTACTTC	.	TRBJ2-7	TRBV12-5	TRBD2
CASSPFGSGNEQFF	TGTGCCAGCAGCCCTTTCGGTAGCGGCAATGAGCAGTTCTTC	.	TRBJ2-1	TRBV7-6	.
CASNTYNSPLHF	TGTGCCAGCAACACGTATAATTCACCCCTCCACTTT	many	TRBJ1-6	TRBV27	.
CASAAGHYEQYF	TGTGCCAGCGCGGCAGGTCACTACGAGCAGTACTTC	.	TRBJ2-7	TRBV28	.
CATGTGGSRQPQHF	TGTGCCACCGGGACAGGGGGCTCGCGCCAGCCCCAGCATTTT	.	TRBJ1-5	TRBV6-1	TRBD1
CASSAPGTVTYEQYF	TGTGCCAGCAGTGCCCCCGGGACAGTAACCTACGAGCAGTACTTC	.	TRBJ2-7	TRBV25-1	TRBD1
CASRRSGGSSYEQYF	TGTGCCAGCAGACGTTCAGGAGGGAGCTCCTACGAGCAGTACTTC	.	TRBJ2-7	TRBV2	.
CASSLGLGSLDETQYF	TGCGCCAGCAGCTTGGGCCTGGGATCTTTGGACGAGACCCAGTACTTC	few	TRBJ2-5	TRBV5-1	.
CASSRRGIPGELFF	TGTGCCAGTAGTCGACGAGGGATACCCGGGGAGCTGTTTTTT	.	TRBJ2-2	TRBV19	.
CASSLEGGRVVEQFF	TGCGCCAGCAGCTTGGAGGGCGGCAGGGTAGTTGAGCAGTTCTTC	.	TRBJ2-1	TRBV5-1	.
CASSLAQQGSSGANVLTF	TGTGCCAGCAGCTTAGCTCAGCAGGGTTCTTCTGGGGCCAACGTCCTGACTTTC	.	TRBJ2-6	TRBV7-2	.
CASSEYHRGYQETQYF	TGTGCCAGCAGTGAATATCATAGAGGGTACCAAGAGACCCAGTACTTC	once	TRBJ2-5	TRBV25-1	.
CASSLNSGSQETQYF	TGTGCCAGCTCACTAAACAGCGGGAGCCAAGAGACCCAGTACTTC	.	TRBJ2-5	TRBV18	TRBD2
CASSLWMTGESEQFF	TGTGCCAGCAGTTTATGGATGACGGGAGAAAGTGAGCAGTTCTTC	.	TRBJ2-1	TRBV28	.
CASSITSSGANVLTF	TGCGCCAGCAGCATAACGAGCTCTGGGGCCAACGTCCTGACTTTC	.	TRBJ2-6	TRBV5-1	.
CASSKATGADTQYF	TGTGCCAGCAGCAAAGCCACAGGTGCAGATACGCAGTATTTT	.	TRBJ2-3	TRBV27	.
CASSERQGAKAFF	TGTGCCAGCAGTGAGAGGCAGGGGGCCAAAGCTTTCTTT	.	TRBJ1-1	TRBV2	TRBD1
CASSEASPRTDTQYF	TGTGCCAGCAGTGAGGCCAGCCCACGCACAGATACGCAGTATTTT	.	TRBJ2-3	TRBV6-1	.
CATTSGGQGSGYTF	TGTGCCACCACAAGCGGGGGCCAAGGTTCTGGCTACACCTTC	.	TRBJ1-2	TRBV15	.
CASSRGTYTDTQYF	TGCGCCAGCAGCCGCGGGACCTACACAGATACGCAGTATTTT	.	TRBJ2-3	TRBV5-1	.
CAISESGVADTQYF	TGTGCCATCAGTGAGTCGGGTGTGGCAGATACGCAGTATTTT	.	TRBJ2-3	TRBV10-3	.